These T cell receptor beta chains were read from a single sample in a study of T cells after yellow fever vaccination. TCRdb processed the 5' RACE reads anew with MiXCR; each CDR3 protein has one entry. The top ten clones hold 15% to 20% of a sample with some 420,000 distinct CDR3 sequences, around 20% of them seen once. The sample consisted of PBMCs, taken before the yellow fever booster vaccination. These receptors were collected from a man between 18 and 29 years old who received the YFV17D yellow fever vaccine. Both conserved end residues are part of each CDR3.

TRBJ1-6 | TRBV3-1 | CASSPFRAQNYSPLHF
TRBJ2-1 | TRBV7-9 | CASSSPAGIYNEQFF
TRBJ2-7 | TRBV20-1 | CSAPQPGQGADEQYF
TRBJ1-5 | TRBV15 | CATSDLAPNQPQHF
TRBJ1-2 | TRBV12-3/TRBV12-4 | CASSLDTGGGYGYTF
TRBJ1-4 | TRBV4-3 | CASSQGQGPPEKLFF
TRBJ2-1 | TRBV12-3/TRBV12-4 | CASSLNRDRVRNEQFF
TRBJ1-1 | TRBV7-2 | CASSIRVDGEAFF
TRBJ2-3 | TRBV3-1 | CASSPRGADTQYF
TRBJ2-5 | TRBV4-3 | CASSQYRLAQETQYF
TRBJ2-5 | TRBV5-5 | CASSRQGAFGETQYF
TRBJ2-4 | TRBV4-1 | CASSQPLRAQAKNIQYF
TRBJ2-5 | TRBV6-2/TRBV6-3 | CASSYSAGTGTQYF
TRBJ1-2 | TRBV28 | CASSPGPYGYTF
TRBJ1-2 | TRBV4-2 | CASSQELGSGGYTF
TRBJ1-2 | TRBV28 | CASSTSSTGRGGYTF
TRBJ1-2 | TRBV6-5 | CASSPDGYYGYTF
TRBJ1-2 | TRBV27 | CASSRTGPVYGYTF
TRBJ2-5 | TRBV6-2/TRBV6-3 | CASSSGGLERGQETQYF
TRBJ2-5 | TRBV5-1 | CASSPLGGRQETQYF
TRBJ2-1 | TRBV7-3 | CASSARTGGGHEQFF
TRBJ2-5 | TRBV5-1 | CASSSGGGRQETQYF